A single sample gave rise to the 23 T cell receptor beta chains below, sequenced in a study of cytomegalovirus exposure and HLA in healthy donors. The primer mix had 60 Vbeta and 13 Jbeta primers. The repertoire was sequenced with immunoSEQ multiplex PCR; TCRdb's copy has only in-frame clones and lacks some. The top ten clones hold around 2% of a sample with about 140,000 clones, 76% of them seen once. The sample taken for sequencing was PBMCs. The receptor source for this set is a woman aged 40 to 50 in good health and CMV-seronegative.

The chain links TRBV6-5 to TRBJ2-3, with 9 nucleotides matching TRBD2. Germline V gene sequence: CDR1 MNHEY, CDR2 SVGAGI. The CDR3 is 16 amino acids. V lost 0 bases, J lost 4 bases, and 5 bases stayed unmatched. The CDR3 nucleotides are TGTGCCAGCAGTTACTCGGCGGGAGGGCCCGCAGATACGCAGTATTTT. Residues: CASSYSAGGPADTQYF.

The CDR3 coding sequence is TGTGCCAGTAGTATAGGCGGCACAGATACGCAGTATTTT. This encodes CASSIGGTDTQYF. V and J are TRBV19 and TRBJ2-3; D ambiguous. CDR3 length: 13 residues. Trimming shortened V by 1 base and J by 1 base, and 3 bases separated the two germline ends. Germline CDR1 reads LNHDA; CDR2 reads SQIVND (reference sequence). Full variable domain (remainder filled in from reference TRBV19 and TRBJ2-3): DGGITQSPKYLFRKEGQNVTLSCEQNLNHDAMYWYRQDPGQGLRLIYYSQIVNDFQKGDIAEGYSVSREKKESFPLTVTSAQKNPTAFYLCASSIGGTDTQYFGPGTRLTVL.

CDR3 coding DNA: TGTGCCAGCAGCTTGGGCCAGAACTATGGCTACACCTTC. This sequence encodes CASSLGQNYGYTF. The rearrangement links TRBV5-4 to TRBJ1-2, with unresolved D. CDR3 length: 13 amino acids. Germline V gene lookup returns CDR1 SGHNT and CDR2 YYREEE (reference sequence). Between the trimmed V and J ends, which lost 0 bases and 2 bases, there was a span of 5 bases.

The table lists this clone with a few counts. This sample also contains other DNA sequences that code for the same CDR3. V usage is TRBV19 and J usage is TRBJ2-1; 9 bases match TRBD1. J gave up 4 bases and V 1 base, and 8 bases lay outside the gene matches. Germline assignment: CDR1 LNHDA and CDR2 SQIVND (reference sequence). This CDR3 is built from 17 residues. The CDR3 spells CASSIGGGTGIYNEQFF. DNA of the CDR3: TGTGCCAGTAGTATAGGGGGGGGGACAGGGATTTACAATGAGCAGTTCTTC.

This rearrangement joins TRBV19 to TRBJ2-5, with D tentatively TRBD2 (5 bases). Trimming removed 5 bases from V and 2 bases from J, with 15 bases in between. There are 15 residues in the CDR3. The V gene's germline CDR1 is LNHDA and CDR2 SQIVND (reference sequence). CDR3 bases: TGTGCCAGTAGTGGGGAGCGAGTGGGGCAAGAGACCCAGTACTTC. This codes for CASSGERVGQETQYF.

V and J are TRBV5-1 and TRBJ1-4; 8 bases line up with TRBD1. This CDR3 is built from 15 residues. Germline V lookup: CDR1 SGHRS, CDR2 YFSETQ. Trimming removed 5 bases from V and 10 bases from J; junction bases left unmatched: 13. The CDR3 protein is CASRDEQGERGKLFF. The DNA of the CDR3 is TGCGCCAGCAGGGACGAACAGGGGGAACGGGGAAAACTGTTTTTT.

The genes are TRBV11-1 and TRBJ1-1, with unresolved D. There are 15 residues in the CDR3. The germline V and J ends were trimmed by 5 bases and 1 base, with 14 bases remaining between them. Germline V lookup: CDR1 SGHAT, CDR2 FQDESV (reference sequence). CDR3 sequence reads: CASSPFKEENTEAFF. Written as DNA, the CDR3 is TGTGCCAGCAGCCCCTTTAAGGAGGAGAACACTGAAGCTTTCTTT.

J is TRBJ1-1 and V is TRBV5-4; 8 bases map to TRBD1. V trimming: 2 bases; J trimming: 5 bases; junction bases outside the gene matches: 5. Germline V gene data show CDR1 as SGHNT and CDR2 as YYREEE (reference sequence). CDR3 length: 14 amino acids. This chain's CDR3 is CASSFTGGDTEAFF. DNA of the CDR3: TGTGCCAGCAGCTTTACAGGGGGTGATACTGAAGCTTTCTTT. The full variable domain, rest sourced from reference TRBV5-4 and TRBJ1-1, is ETGVTQSPTHLIKTRGQQVTLRCSSQSGHNTVSWYQQALGQGPQFIFQYYREEENGRGNFPPRFSGLQFPNYSSELNVNALELDDSALYLCASSFTGGDTEAFFGQGTRLTVV.

The rearrangement joins TRBV29-1 to TRBJ2-3; 9 bases map to TRBD2. The J segment lost 0 bases and the V segment lost 2 bases, leaving 6 bases of the junction unmatched. This CDR3 region has 16 residues. In germline, CDR1 is SQVTM, CDR2 ANQGSEA. CDR3 DNA: TGCAGCGTTGAACTTTCTAGCGGGGCAAGCACAGATACGCAGTATTTT. Its translation: CSVELSSGASTDTQYF.

This clone came up a few times. The CDR3 loop is CAITQLAGEQYF. As DNA, the CDR3 is TGTGCCATAACCCAACTAGCGGGGGAGCAGTACTTC. The chain is built from TRBV28 and TRBJ2-7; 10 positions agree with TRBD2. Germline CDR1 is MDHEN and CDR2 is SYDVKM. The CDR3 totals 12 residues. Unmatched junction bases numbered 7, after V lost 10 bases and J lost 7 bases.

The CDR3 is CASSSSGGTGELFF. As DNA, the CDR3 is TGTGCCAGCAGTTCATCAGGGGGTACCGGGGAGCTGTTTTTT. The chain links TRBV28 to TRBJ2-2; 7 nucleotides match TRBD1. This CDR3 region has 14 residues. The germline gives CDR1 MDHEN, CDR2 SYDVKM. With 4 bases clipped from V and 5 bases from J, the junction kept 4 bases outside the gene matches. The full variable domain, its missing parts supplied by reference TRBV28 and TRBJ2-2, is DVKVTQSSRYLVKRTGEKVFLECVQDMDHENMFWYRQDPGLGLRLIYFSYDVKMKEKGDIPEGYSVSREKKERFSLILESASTNQTSMYLCASSSSGGTGELFFGEGSRLTVL.

The chain links TRBV7-9 to TRBJ1-2, with D perhaps TRBD1 (6 bases). CDR3 length: 15 amino acids. V was clipped by 4 bases and J by 2 bases, with 14 bases between them. The V gene's germline CDR1 is SEHNR and CDR2 FQNEAQ (reference sequence). CDR3 amino acids: CASSSTGRRNYGYTF. The CDR3 nucleotides are TGTGCCAGCAGCTCGACAGGCCGTAGGAACTATGGCTACACCTTC.

This chain links TRBV30 with TRBJ2-7; D perhaps matches TRBD1 (5 bases). Germline loops: CDR1 GTSNPN, CDR2 SVGIG (reference sequence). This CDR3 contains 13 residues. Trimming cost V 5 bases and J 0 bases, with 11 bases left between them. The CDR3 protein is CAWDSPSSYEQYF. CDR3 in DNA: TGTGCCTGGGACAGTCCGAGCTCCTACGAGCAGTACTTC.

V is TRBV19 and J is TRBJ1-5; a possible D gene is TRBD1 (6 bases). Looked up from germline, CDR1 is LNHDA and CDR2 is SQIVND (reference sequence). V lost 4 bases to trimming and J lost 4 bases, with 11 bases between them. This CDR3 has 14 amino acids. The CDR3 DNA reads TGTGCCAGTAGTAAGGGACAAGATAATCAGCCCCAGCATTTT. This sequence encodes CASSKGQDNQPQHF.

This clone has just a few counts. The rearrangement joins TRBV19 to TRBJ2-6; the D gene is possibly TRBD2 (5 bases). This CDR3 has 16 residues. Germline V gene sequence: CDR1 LNHDA, CDR2 SQIVND (reference sequence). Trimming removed 6 bases from V and 2 bases from J, with 14 bases in between. DNA of the CDR3: TGTGCCAGTAGGTCGGGAAGTTTACCTGGGGCCAACGTCCTGACTTTC. It is translated as CASRSGSLPGANVLTF.

This clone was picked up a small number of times. The V call is TRBV10-3, the J call TRBJ1-1; tentative D call: TRBD1 (6 bases). V lost 2 bases to trimming and J lost 6 bases, with 10 bases between them. Germline values: CDR1 ENHRY, CDR2 SYGVKD. The CDR3 has 13 amino acids. CDR3: CAISEERTAEAFF. In nucleotides, the CDR3 is TGTGCCATCAGTGAGGAACGGACAGCTGAAGCTTTCTTT.

The rearrangement uses TRBV7-7 and TRBJ2-7; the match to TRBD1 covers 7 bases. V was clipped by 5 bases and J by 3 bases; unmatched bases: 10. This CDR3 has 15 residues. Germline CDR1 is SSHAT and CDR2 is FNYEAQ (reference sequence). In DNA form, the CDR3 reads TGTGCCAGCAGCCCGGACAGGTCCCCCTTCTACGAGCAGTACTTC. It translates to CASSPDRSPFYEQYF.

The chain links TRBV6-4 to TRBJ2-7; 9 bases are a match to TRBD2. The CDR3 runs 14 residues. Germline lookup yields CDR1 MRHNA and CDR2 SNTAGT. V trimming: 3 bases; J trimming: 6 bases; junction bases outside the gene matches: 6. The CDR3 region has the DNA TGTGCCAGCAGTGAGAGCGGGGGGTTAAGCGAGCAGTACTTC. This gives the protein CASSESGGLSEQYF.

This clone was observed once. The V gene is TRBV11-3, the J gene TRBJ2-1; 9 positions agree with TRBD2. There are 15 residues in the CDR3. The trim removed 3 bases at V and 3 bases at J, leaving 3 bases unmatched. CDR1 and CDR2 from the germline V gene are SGHNT and YENEEA. The CDR3 region has the DNA TGTGCCAGCAGCTTGCGGGAGGGCCTCTACAATGAGCAGTTCTTC. It specifies CASSLREGLYNEQFF.

This clone appeared once. The V and J genes are TRBV19 and TRBJ2-6; D gene unclear. CDR1 and CDR2 (germline): LNHDA, SQIVND (reference sequence). This CDR3 has 16 residues. Deletions cut 3 bases from V and 0 bases from J, with 9 bases between. The CDR3 coding sequence is TGTGCCAGTAGTATTAGTGGTCGCTCTGGGGCCAACGTCCTGACTTTC. Its translation: CASSISGRSGANVLTF.

V usage is TRBV5-1 and J usage is TRBJ1-2; 9 nucleotides line up with TRBD1. V was pared by 0 bases and J by 4 bases, with 4 bases of the junction left unmatched. The CDR3 is made up of 15 amino acids. Looked up from germline, CDR1 is SGHRS and CDR2 is YFSETQ. CDR3 amino acids: CASSLEQGAVYGYTF. CDR3 DNA: TGCGCCAGCAGCTTGGAACAGGGGGCGGTCTATGGCTACACCTTC.

The genes are TRBV2 and TRBJ2-2, with TRBD2 matching 7 bases. CDR1 and CDR2 from the germline V gene are SNHLY and FYNNEI. CDR3 length: 14 residues. The V gene end was trimmed by 7 bases and the J gene end by 0 bases; junction bases not matched to a gene: 2. The CDR3 region is CASKRDPNTGELFF. CDR3 DNA sequence: TGTGCCAGCAAGCGGGACCCGAACACCGGGGAGCTGTTTTTT.

The chain carries TRBV4-2 and TRBJ2-2, with 9 bases identical to TRBD1. CDR1 and CDR2 (germline): LGHNA, YNFKEQ. CDR3 length: 16 residues. The ends lost 5 bases at V and 6 bases at J; junction bases unmatched: 10. This chain's CDR3 is CASSSYTGTGSGELFF. The CDR3 DNA reads TGTGCCAGCAGCTCTTACACCGGGACAGGGTCCGGGGAGCTGTTTTTT.